The clone carrying this TCR beta chain showed up many times. The antigen is unknown. The sample is drawn from a study of neurological immune-mediated disorders. Study-wide results and caveats: Association with the multiple sclerosis repertoire cluster was not found for any clinical or MRI feature.

CDR1 and CDR2 from the germline V gene are DFQATT and SNEGSKA (reference sequence). Trimming took 3 bases from V and 7 from J, leaving 0 bases between them. The CDR3 loop spans 8 amino acids. TCRdb passed the 5' RACE reads through MiXCR, listing each CDR3 protein once. The sample has roughly 76,000 distinct CDR3 sequences, approximately 3.4% seen once. The source material was PBMCs. The source is a woman aged 45-65 years with multiple sclerosis. This rearrangement joins TRBV20-1 to TRBJ1-2; D ambiguous. The CDR3 DNA is TGCAGTGCTAGTGGCTACACCTTC. It encodes CSASGYTF.